Reported below is one TCR beta chain. The data were obtained in a study of blood T cell repertoires in COVID-19. At the level of the study: COVID-19 samples collected from the United States, Italy and Spain covered acute and convalescent phases. Nucleic acid was either cDNA or gDNA, and it came from T cells, B-cell-depleted T cells, or PBMCs.

Unmatched junction bases numbered 7, after V lost 6 bases and J lost 11 bases. The CDR3 extends over 12 amino acids. Per germline, CDR1 MNHEY and CDR2 SMNVEV (reference sequence). How the authors handled the data: Researchers report that nucleated cell counts were estimated from reference gene primer amplification. Measured with immunoSEQ multiplex PCR; TCRdb has only the in-frame clones, and not every one. V and J calls and clone size follow that table, whereas D and trimming were derived from the DNA. The sample consists of approximately 100,000 clones, roughly 86% of them appearing once. The sequencing sample was made of peripheral blood. The gene calls are TRBV27 and TRBJ1-1; 9 bases line up with TRBD1. The receptor was derived from a woman aged 60-75 years with acute or convalescent COVID-19. The CDR3, as DNA: TGTGCCAGCAGGCCCACAGGGGGCAAGGCTTTCTTT. It specifies CASRPTGGKAFF.